This TCR beta chain was identified during a study of T cell responses to AZD1222 COVID-19 vaccine (dated by TCRdb to the early 2020s). Looking at the study overall: Because spike-specific TCR depth and breadth did not differ between the two schedules, AZD1222 recipients who got a second dose at roughly 4 weeks were pooled with those who got a second dose at roughly 12 weeks. Enrollment into the trials was organized by age into subgroups of 18-55, 56-69 and 70-plus years, and those subgroups contained approximately 150, 30 and 60 TCR-sequenced participants, respectively. A total of about 230 trial participants underwent TCR sequencing, of whom some 210 received two doses of AZD1222 and about 25 received two doses of the MenACWY control vaccine.

The sample's time point label, in plain terms: baseline before first vaccination. Samples from vaccinated people were obtained from the UK trials COV001 and COV002, which included a single-blind randomized controlled phase 2/3 trial of AZD1222 (ChAdOx1 nCoV-19) in healthy adults. For TCRbeta chain sequencing, PBMC samples from trial participants were taken at day 0 and at day 28 after the second dose. Overall study outcomes, separate from this receptor: In the small 56-69-year group, the increase in depth fell short of significance, most likely because of low power. After two AZD1222 doses, both the breadth and the depth of spike-specific TCRs were significantly higher than at day 0 and than in MenACWY recipients. Reportedly, close to half of the unique spike-specific TCRs recognized epitopes lying outside the regions that are mutated in the B.1.351 and B.1.1.7 variants. Only five or six AZD1222 recipients were SARS-CoV-2 seropositive at baseline, limiting conclusions about previously exposed vaccinees. Most participants were white British and females outnumbered males, and the authors suggested that clonal diversity may have been underestimated. CD4 TCRs associated with the vaccine covered the entire spike protein, and the dominant responses were in regions 160-218 and 743-854. No day 14 peak-response samples were available, so repertoires were characterized only after the peak T cell response.

V was cut back by 2 bases and J by 0 bases, leaving a gap of 8 bases between them. The CDR3 covers 14 residues, taking in both the cysteine and the phenylalanine. The DNA shown is the 42-base CDR3, in frame from base 1. CDR1 SGHRS and CDR2 YFSETQ were looked up in the germline V gene. The CDR3 regions of human TCRbeta chains were analyzed by immunosequencing. The authors' pipeline ran thus. TCRs in the repertoires were matched against a reference library of SARS-CoV-2-specific TCRs that had been generated with the MIRA antigen-specificity platform. Breadth was defined as the fraction of unique TCRs that were SARS-CoV-2-associated, and depth was defined as the fraction of total T cells that were SARS-CoV-2-associated. Using the MIRA data, each spike-specific TCR was mapped to the spike region that the TCR reacts to and placed in a CD4 or CD8 class. Log10-transformed breadth and depth values were compared by one-way ANOVA with Sidak's multiple comparisons tests. Imported from immuneACCESS, the table was reduced by TCRdb to in-frame sequences with V and J called. These copies leave out some clones; in studies compared against another copy, an unresolved V gene accounts for under half, and the cause of the remainder is not known. That table supplies the V and J calls and clone size; D and trimming were determined from the DNA. Recorded for this sample are about 86,000 clones; approximately 91% of them occurred a single time. In total, the top ten clones hold roughly 5.8% of the sample.

To note about this clone: No antigen is known for it. There are no base qualities to consult, and no much larger clone falls within one base.

The origin of this receptor is an adult in good health. The specimen was peripheral blood, collected on day 0 of AZD1222 vaccination. Here the chain combines TRBV5-1 and TRBJ1-2; the D gene lacks a confident call. The CDR3 protein: CASSLGVTNYGYTF. The DNA is TGCGCCAGCAGCTTAGGAGTGACTAACTATGGCTACACCTTC.